What follows describes a single T cell receptor beta chain. The antigen is undetermined. Per the authors' pipeline: Without quality scores, immunoSEQ junctional reads could not be filtered like full-length reads. The protocol was immunoSEQ multiplex PCR, while the TCRdb copy is restricted to in-frame clones and leaves out a portion. That table furnishes V, J and clone size, whereas the DNA furnished D and trimming. This sample has about 1.9 million clones; over 85% occur once, and the top ten carry about 1.6%. The data derive from a study of shared clonotypes between healthy human individuals. Overall study results and limits: A small donor pool kept down the genetic and exposure-history diversity that was represented. Richness estimates generally favored naive over memory subsets.

V was pared by 0 bases and J by 5 bases, with 27 bases between. Germline lookup yields CDR1 SGHRS and CDR2 YFSETQ. The CDR3 covers 19 residues. Naive CD8 cells lacked CD45RO and underwent positive selection for CCR7, leaving out terminally differentiated effector memory CD45RA+ cells. Sequencing was done on a sample of naive CD8+ T cells from PBMCs. The TCR was taken from a man in his late teens or twenties in good health. Some clones in this sample may be carry-over from other donors' samples. V usage is TRBV5-1 and J usage is TRBJ2-7; D is tentatively TRBD1 or TRBD2 (6 bases each). Written as DNA, the CDR3 is TGCGCCAGCAGCTTGGAGGTGAGGGGGGCGCTAGGTAAAGGGGACGAGCAGTACTTC. This gives the protein CASSLEVRGALGKGDEQYF.